The clone carrying this T cell receptor beta chain was detected only a few times. Its antigen is not identified. Time point: week 23, last vaccination. With topical imiquimod, each dose of the vaccine consisted of 300 ug of mutant IDH1 20-mer peptide. The data are from a study of a mutant IDH1 vaccine in newly diagnosed glioma. Study information: Standard pretreatment was either radiotherapy, temozolomide, or, for most, radiochemotherapy with temozolomide.

Germline assignment: CDR1 SNHLY and CDR2 FYNNEI. With 10 bases removed from V and 3 bases from J, the gap between germline ends came to 13 bases. The CDR3 loop spans 13 amino acids. Assay used: immunoSEQ multiplex PCR; TCRdb lists only in-frame clones, some missing. This repertoire shows around 30,000 clones, over 75% found once; its top ten account for over 2.5%. The input for sequencing was PBMCs, taken from a glioma patient whose treatment included an IDH1 peptide vaccine. The chain uses TRBV2 and TRBJ2-4; the D is unclear. This clonotype was sampled from a man aged 35 to 55 with glioma. In DNA form, the CDR3 reads TGTGCCATCCGGACCCCATTCAAAAACATTCAGTACTTC. This sequence encodes CAIRTPFKNIQYF.